Ten or more counts support the clone carrying this T cell receptor (beta chain). This sample was included in a study of CD8 T cells in ankylosing spondylitis. TCRdb independently ran MiXCR on the 5' RACE reads; one entry per CDR3 protein. The sample yields some 54,000 distinct CDR3 sequences, less than 8.5% seen once. Germline V gives CDR1 SNHLY, CDR2 FYNNEI. The CDR3 length is 14 residues. V lost 4 bases, J lost 3 bases, and 12 bases lay in between. Specimen: blood, either unsorted or a sorted T cell fraction (not recorded which). The chain uses TRBV2 and TRBJ1-1, with D unclear. This clonotype originated in a female donor with ankylosing spondylitis or in good health (not recorded which). The CDR3: CASSVVLGDTEAFF. CDR3 DNA sequence: TGTGCCAGCAGTGTGGTCCTTGGGGACACTGAAGCTTTCTTT.